This T cell receptor beta chain derives from a study of radiation and T cells in renal cell carcinoma. Time point noted: blood 4 weeks post-SBRT, at nephrectomy. This sample's treatment: 15 Gy SBRT to primary tumor, nephrectomy 4 weeks later. Nephrectomy followed 15 Gy stereotactic body radiation by 4 weeks. Serial blood draws occurred at baseline and 2 and 4 weeks post-SBRT. Only in-frame clones appear in the TCRdb table, and some are missing; sequencing was by immunoSEQ multiplex PCR. The sample consists of fewer than 200,000 clones, around 90% of them appearing once. This CDR3 is 16 amino acids long. Between the trimmed V and J ends, which lost 1 base and 0 bases, there was a span of 10 bases. The V gene's germline CDR1 is LGHNA and CDR2 YNFKEQ.

Sequenced here: blood, sampled from a patient whose treatment included radiotherapy and nephrectomy. The receptor's source is a woman between 45 and 60 years old with renal cell carcinoma. This sequence joins TRBV4-2 and TRBJ1-5, with D possibly TRBD1 on 6 matching bases. CDR3 amino acids: CASSQAGQYSNQPQHF. CDR3 in DNA: TGTGCCAGCAGCCAAGCGGGACAATATAGCAATCAGCCCCAGCATTTT.